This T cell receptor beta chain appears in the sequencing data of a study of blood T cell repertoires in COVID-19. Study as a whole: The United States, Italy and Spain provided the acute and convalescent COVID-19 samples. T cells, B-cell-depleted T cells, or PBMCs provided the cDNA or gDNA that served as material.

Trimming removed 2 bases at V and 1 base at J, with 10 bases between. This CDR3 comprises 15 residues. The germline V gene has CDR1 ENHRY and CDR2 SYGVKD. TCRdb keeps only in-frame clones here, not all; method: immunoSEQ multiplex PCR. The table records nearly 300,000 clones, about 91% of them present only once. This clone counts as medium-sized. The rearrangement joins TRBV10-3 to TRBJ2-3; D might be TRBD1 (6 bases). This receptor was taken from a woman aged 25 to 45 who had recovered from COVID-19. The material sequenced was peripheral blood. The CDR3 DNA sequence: TGTGCCATCAGTGAGATAGGGGGAGGCACAGATACGCAGTATTTT. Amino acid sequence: CAISEIGGGTDTQYF.